Reported below is one TCR beta chain. The clone's antigen remains unknown. Qualities for individual bases were not recorded, and no much larger clone is one base off. The data derive from a study of blood T cell repertoires in COVID-19 (dated by TCRdb to 2019 to 2021). Turning to the overall study: Collaborator samples came from the United States, Italy and Spain and covered acute and convalescent phases of COVID-19. Sample metadata almost always included a de-identified subject ID, COVID-19 status, age in years and sex. Where available, HLA class I and class II types were obtained from metadata supplied by the sample provider rather than from assay-based typing. The material from the prospective study consisted of cDNA or gDNA derived from T cells, B-cell-depleted T cells, or PBMCs. Deeply sampled blood TCRbeta repertoires from subjects exposed to, actively infected with, or recovered from COVID-19 were included in the dataset. A freely available public database, intended as a resource for researchers studying the immune response to SARS-CoV-2, is where the repertoires were released. Samples were obtained from the ongoing ImmuneRACE study (first 160 participants) and from about 1,300 subjects provided by 6 global collaborators. The research as a whole found: Clinical and demographic metadata were provided uncurated, with the amount varying by source and participant.

In Seattle, one collaborating source enrolled patients while the infection was active and tracked those patients longitudinally over the course of disease. The collaborating institutions used their own protocols to collect whole blood in K2EDTA tubes. For TCRbeta analysis, collaborators shipped samples in one of three forms: frozen whole blood, isolated PBMCs, or DNA extracted from either of those sample types. Cut back by 1 base and 0 bases, the V and J ends lie 10 bases apart. Taken from cysteine to phenylalanine, the CDR3 has 16 residues. CDR3 DNA is the only sequence kept; it has 48 bases, read in frame from the first base. CDR1 is given as LNHDA and CDR2 as SQIVND, both from the germline V gene (reference sequence). TCRbeta CDR3 regions were amplified from genomic DNA using the immunoSEQ Assay, a bias-controlled multiplex PCR. On the authors' methods: Nucleated cell counts per sample were estimated from amplification of reference gene primers within the assay. Sequence reads were collapsed and filtered to measure the absolute abundance of every unique TCRbeta CDR3 rearrangement. For each sample, productive Simpson clonality was calculated as the square root of Simpson's diversity index across productive rearrangements. TCRdb limited this immuneACCESS table to in-frame rearrangements with V and J called. A share of clones is missing; checked studies link under half to unresolved V genes, and the rest is unexplained. V and J calls and clone size are copied from that table; D and trimming were computed from the DNA. Recorded for this sample are 60,000 to 65,000 clones; approximately 77% of them occurred a single time. The ten largest clonotypes hold more than 4% of the sample.

The clonotype originates from a woman aged 65 to 85 with COVID-19, enrolled during active disease. Here the chain combines TRBV19 and TRBJ1-5; no D gene can be assigned with confidence. Sequencing was done on a sample of peripheral blood. The CDR3 in this case is CASSIAAGISNQPQHF. The nucleotide sequence is given as TGTGCCAGTAGTATAGCGGCAGGTATTAGCAATCAGCCCCAGCATTTT. This CDR3, with the reference TRBV19 and TRBJ1-5 proteins standing in past its ends, gives the full variable domain DGGITQSPKYLFRKEGQNVTLSCEQNLNHDAMYWYRQDPGQGLRLIYYSQIVNDFQKGDIAEGYSVSREKKESFPLTVTSAQKNPTAFYLCASSIAAGISNQPQHFGDGTRLSIL.